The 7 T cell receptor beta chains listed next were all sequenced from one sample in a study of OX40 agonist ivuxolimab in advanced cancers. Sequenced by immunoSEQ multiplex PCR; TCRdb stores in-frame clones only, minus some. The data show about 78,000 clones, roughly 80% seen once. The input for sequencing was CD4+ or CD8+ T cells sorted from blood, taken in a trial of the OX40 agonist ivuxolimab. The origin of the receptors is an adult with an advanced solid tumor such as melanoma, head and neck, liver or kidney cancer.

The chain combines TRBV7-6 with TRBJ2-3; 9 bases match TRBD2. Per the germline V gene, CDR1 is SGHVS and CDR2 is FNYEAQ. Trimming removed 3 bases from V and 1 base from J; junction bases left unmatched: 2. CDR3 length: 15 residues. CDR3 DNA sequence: TGTGCCAGCAGCTTTAGCGGGAGTGGCACAGATACGCAGTATTTT. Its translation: CASSFSGSGTDTQYF. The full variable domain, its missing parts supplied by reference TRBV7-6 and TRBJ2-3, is GAGVSQSPRYKVTKRGQDVALRCDPISGHVSLYWYRQALGQGPEFLTYFNYEAQQDKSGLPNDRFSAERPEGSISTLTIQRTEQRDSAMYRCASSFSGSGTDTQYFGPGTRLTVL.

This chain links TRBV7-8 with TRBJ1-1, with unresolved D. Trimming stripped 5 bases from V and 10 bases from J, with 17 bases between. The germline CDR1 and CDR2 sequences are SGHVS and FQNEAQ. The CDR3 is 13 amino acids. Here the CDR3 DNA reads TGTGCCAGCAGCCCATTACTAGGCCCCACAGCTTTCTTT. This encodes CASSPLLGPTAFF. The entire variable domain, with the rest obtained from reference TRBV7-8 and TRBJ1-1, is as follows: GAGVSQSPRYKVAKRGQDVALRCDPISGHVSLFWYQQALGQGPEFLTYFQNEAQLDKSGLPSDRFFAERPEGSVSTLKIQRTQQEDSAVYLCASSPLLGPTAFFGQGTRLTVV.

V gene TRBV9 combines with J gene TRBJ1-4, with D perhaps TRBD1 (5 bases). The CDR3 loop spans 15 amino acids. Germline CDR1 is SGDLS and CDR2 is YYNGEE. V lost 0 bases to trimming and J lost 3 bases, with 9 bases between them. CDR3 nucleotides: TGTGCCAGCAGCGTAGGGGGGTTGGCTAATGAAAAACTGTTTTTT. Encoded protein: CASSVGGLANEKLFF.

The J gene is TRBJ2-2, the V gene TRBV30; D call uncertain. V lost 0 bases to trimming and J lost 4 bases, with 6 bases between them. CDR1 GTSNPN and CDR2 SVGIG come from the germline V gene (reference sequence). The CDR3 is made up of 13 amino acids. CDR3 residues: CAWSVLRTGELFF. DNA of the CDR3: TGTGCCTGGAGTGTGCTCCGCACCGGGGAGCTGTTTTTT.

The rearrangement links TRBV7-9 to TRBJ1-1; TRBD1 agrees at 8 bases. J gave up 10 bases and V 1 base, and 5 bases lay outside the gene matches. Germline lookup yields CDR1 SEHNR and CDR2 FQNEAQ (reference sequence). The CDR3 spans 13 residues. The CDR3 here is CASSLGQGARAFF. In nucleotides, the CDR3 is TGTGCCAGCAGCTTAGGGCAGGGGGCGCGAGCTTTCTTT.

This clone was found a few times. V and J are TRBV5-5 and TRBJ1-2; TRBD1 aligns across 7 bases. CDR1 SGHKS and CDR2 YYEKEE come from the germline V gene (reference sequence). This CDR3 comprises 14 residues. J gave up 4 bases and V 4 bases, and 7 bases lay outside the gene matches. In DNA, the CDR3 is TGTGCCAGCAGCCCTGGGACAGCAACCTATGGCTACACCTTC. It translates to CASSPGTATYGYTF.

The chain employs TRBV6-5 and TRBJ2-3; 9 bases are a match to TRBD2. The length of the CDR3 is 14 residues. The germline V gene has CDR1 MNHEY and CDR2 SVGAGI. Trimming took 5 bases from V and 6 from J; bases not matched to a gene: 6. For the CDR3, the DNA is TGTGCCAGCAGTGAGAGCGGGGGGATGGATACGCAGTATTTT. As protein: CASSESGGMDTQYF.